This note documents a single T cell receptor beta chain sequence. The table came from immunoSEQ multiplex PCR; TCRdb's copy has only in-frame clones and leaves some out. This table has 70,000 to 95,000 clones, around 93% appearing once. This sample is part of a study of T cell changes during pregnancy in multiple sclerosis. J gave up 7 bases and V 3 bases, and 8 bases lay outside the gene matches. The length of the CDR3 is 16 residues. The germline V gene encodes CDR1 SGHNT and CDR2 YYREEE (reference sequence). The receptor comes from a female donor in good health, enrolled as a control in a pregnancy study. The sequenced sample was peripheral blood, obtained in the second trimester of pregnancy. This chain uses TRBV5-4 with TRBJ2-5; 14 bases match TRBD2. Here the CDR3 DNA reads TGTGCCAGCAGCTCGGGGACTAGCGGGGGTCCGGGGACCCAGTACTTC. This sequence encodes CASSSGTSGGPGTQYF. The full variable domain, in which reference TRBV5-4 and TRBJ2-5 provide the parts outside the CDR3, is ETGVTQSPTHLIKTRGQQVTLRCSSQSGHNTVSWYQQALGQGPQFIFQYYREEENGRGNFPPRFSGLQFPNYSSELNVNALELDDSALYLCASSSGTSGGPGTQYFGPGTRLLVL.